This T cell receptor beta chain was documented in a study of T cells after posttransplantation cyclophosphamide. Assay used: immunoSEQ multiplex PCR; TCRdb lists only in-frame clones, some missing. The repertoire has roughly 19,000 clones, about 85% of them found once; the top ten carry 6% to 8.5%. Busulfan-fludarabine conditioning, marrow transplant, and cyclophosphamide on days +3 and +4 were administered. The germline V gene encodes CDR1 MNHEY and CDR2 SVGAGI. V lost 0 bases to trimming and J lost 3 bases; unmatched junction nucleotides: 1. The CDR3 extends over 14 amino acids. This clonotype originated in a female patient aged 40 to 50 who received an allogeneic stem cell transplant from a related donor, was CMV-positive, and had no GVHD. A share of the T cells may be of graft donor origin. The chain links TRBV6-5 to TRBJ2-7; 8 bases align to TRBD1. Sequenced material: PBMCs, taken after allogeneic stem cell transplant with posttransplant cyclophosphamide. The CDR3 coding sequence is TGTGCCAGCAGTTACTCCGGGACAGGCTACGAGCAGTACTTC. This sequence encodes CASSYSGTGYEQYF.